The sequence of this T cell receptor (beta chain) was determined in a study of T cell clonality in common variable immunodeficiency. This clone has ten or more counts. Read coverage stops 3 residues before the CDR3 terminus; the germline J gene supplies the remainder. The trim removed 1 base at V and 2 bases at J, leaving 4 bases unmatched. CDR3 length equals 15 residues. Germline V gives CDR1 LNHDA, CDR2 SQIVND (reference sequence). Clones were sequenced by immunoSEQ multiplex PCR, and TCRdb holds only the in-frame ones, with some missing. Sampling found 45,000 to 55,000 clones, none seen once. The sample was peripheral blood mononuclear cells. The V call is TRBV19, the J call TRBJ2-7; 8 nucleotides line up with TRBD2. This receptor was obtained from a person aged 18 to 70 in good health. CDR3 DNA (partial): TGTGCCAGTAGTATAGTCGGTAGCGGGACCTACGAG. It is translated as CASSIVGSGTYE. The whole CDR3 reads CASSIVGSGTYEQYF.